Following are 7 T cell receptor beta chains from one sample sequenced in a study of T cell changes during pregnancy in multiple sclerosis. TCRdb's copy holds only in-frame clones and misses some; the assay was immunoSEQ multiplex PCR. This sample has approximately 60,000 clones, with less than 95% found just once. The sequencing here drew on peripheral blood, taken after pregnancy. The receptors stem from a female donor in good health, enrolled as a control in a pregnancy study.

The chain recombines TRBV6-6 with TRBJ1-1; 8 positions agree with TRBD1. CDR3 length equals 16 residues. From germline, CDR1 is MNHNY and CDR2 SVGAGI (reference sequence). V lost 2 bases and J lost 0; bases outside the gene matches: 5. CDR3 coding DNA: TGTGCCAGCAGTTACACATGGACAGGGTTGAACACTGAAGCTTTCTTT. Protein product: CASSYTWTGLNTEAFF.

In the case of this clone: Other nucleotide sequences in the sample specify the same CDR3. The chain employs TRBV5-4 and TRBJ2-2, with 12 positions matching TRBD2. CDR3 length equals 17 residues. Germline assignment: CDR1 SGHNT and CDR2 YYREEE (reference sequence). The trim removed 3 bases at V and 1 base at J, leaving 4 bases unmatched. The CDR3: CASSSGTSGRNTGELFF. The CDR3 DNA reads TGTGCCAGCAGCTCCGGGACTAGCGGGCGGAACACCGGGGAGCTGTTTTTT.

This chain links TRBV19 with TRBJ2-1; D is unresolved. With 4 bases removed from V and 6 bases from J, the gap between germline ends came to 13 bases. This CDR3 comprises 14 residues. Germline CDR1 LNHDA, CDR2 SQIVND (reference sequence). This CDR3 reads CASSKDSSLNEQFF. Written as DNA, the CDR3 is TGTGCCAGTAGTAAAGACTCCAGTCTCAATGAGCAGTTCTTC.

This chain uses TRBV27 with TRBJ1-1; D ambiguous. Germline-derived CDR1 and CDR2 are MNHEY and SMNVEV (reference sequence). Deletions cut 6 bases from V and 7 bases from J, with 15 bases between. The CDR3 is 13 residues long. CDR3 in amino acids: CASSTSYGVEAFF. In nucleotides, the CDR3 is TGTGCCAGCAGCACATCATACGGAGTTGAAGCTTTCTTT.

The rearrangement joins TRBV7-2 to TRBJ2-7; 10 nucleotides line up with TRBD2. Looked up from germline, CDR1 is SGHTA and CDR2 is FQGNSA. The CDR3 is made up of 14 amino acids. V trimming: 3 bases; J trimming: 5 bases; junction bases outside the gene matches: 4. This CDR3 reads CASSLVGTSDEQYF. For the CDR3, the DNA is TGTGCCAGCAGCTTGGTCGGGACTAGCGACGAGCAGTACTTC.

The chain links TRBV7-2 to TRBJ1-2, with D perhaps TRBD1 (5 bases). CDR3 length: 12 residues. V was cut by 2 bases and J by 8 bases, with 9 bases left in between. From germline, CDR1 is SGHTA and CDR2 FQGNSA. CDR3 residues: CASSLLGVGYTF. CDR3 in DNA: TGTGCCAGCAGCTTATTAGGGGTGGGCTACACCTTC. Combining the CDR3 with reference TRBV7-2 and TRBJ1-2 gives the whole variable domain GAGVSQSPSNKVTEKGKDVELRCDPISGHTALYWYRQSLGQGLEFLIYFQGNSAPDKSGLPSDRFSAERTGGSVSTLTIQRTQQEDSAVYLCASSLLGVGYTFGSGTRLTVV.

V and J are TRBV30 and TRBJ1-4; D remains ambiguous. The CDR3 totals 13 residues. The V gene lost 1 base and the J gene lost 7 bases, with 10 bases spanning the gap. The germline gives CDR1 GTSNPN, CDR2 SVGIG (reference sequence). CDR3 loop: CAWSGRLGEKLFF. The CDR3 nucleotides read TGTGCCTGGAGTGGGAGGTTGGGTGAAAAACTGTTTTTT. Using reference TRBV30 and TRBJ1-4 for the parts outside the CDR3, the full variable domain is SQTIHQWPATLVQPVGSPLSLECTVEGTSNPNLYWYRQAAGRGLQLLFYSVGIGQISSEVPQNLSASRPQDRQFILSSKKLLLSDSGFYLCAWSGRLGEKLFFGSGTQLSVL.